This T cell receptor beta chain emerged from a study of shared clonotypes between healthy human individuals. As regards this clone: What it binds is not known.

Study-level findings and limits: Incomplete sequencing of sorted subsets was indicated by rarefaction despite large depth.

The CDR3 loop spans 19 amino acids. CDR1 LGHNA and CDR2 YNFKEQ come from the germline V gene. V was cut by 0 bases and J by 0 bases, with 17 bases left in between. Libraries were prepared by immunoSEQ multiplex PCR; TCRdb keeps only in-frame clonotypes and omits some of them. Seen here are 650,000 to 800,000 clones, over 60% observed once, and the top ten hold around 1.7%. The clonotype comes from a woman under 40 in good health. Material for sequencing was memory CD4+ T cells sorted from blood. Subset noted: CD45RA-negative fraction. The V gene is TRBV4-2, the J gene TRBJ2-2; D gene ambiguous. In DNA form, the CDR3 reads TGTGCCAGCAGCCAAGAAGATTTGGGCCCGAAGGCGAACACCGGGGAGCTGTTTTTT. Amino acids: CASSQEDLGPKANTGELFF.